What follows describes a single TCR beta chain. Its antigen is as yet unknown. This sample is part of a study of T cell responses to AZD1222 COVID-19 vaccine. The ends were cut back, 3 bases at V and 3 bases at J, with 15 bases in the middle. Germline CDR1 is SEHNR and CDR2 is FQNEAQ (reference sequence). CDR3 length equals 16 residues. Regarding the study as a whole: After two AZD1222 doses, spike-specific TCR breadth and depth rose versus day 0. Donors were largely white British and mainly female; clonal diversity was possibly underestimated. Baseline serology detected seropositivity in only a handful of AZD1222 recipients. Repertoires were sampled only after the peak T cell response.

Clones were read by immunoSEQ multiplex PCR, and TCRdb kept only the in-frame ones, dropping some. The sample yields about 78,000 clones, around 90% seen once. The sequencing here drew on peripheral blood, taken on day 0 of MenACWY control vaccination. The chain combines TRBV7-9 with TRBJ1-3; maybe TRBD1 (5 bases). The sequence came from an adult in good health. The CDR3 DNA follows: TGTGCCAGCAGCTTGGGCCCGGTGACAGATGGAAACACCATATATTTT. Encoded protein: CASSLGPVTDGNTIYF.